Listed below are T cell receptor beta chains from one sample, sequenced in a study of blood T cell repertoires in COVID-19. Using immunoSEQ multiplex PCR, the repertoire was profiled, and TCRdb retains in-frame clones only, with some absent. The sample holds roughly 250,000 clones, roughly 90% seen once. The sequencing sample was made of peripheral blood. These receptors were collected from a woman between 35 and 50 years old who had recovered from COVID-19. Each CDR3 is given with its conserved first and last residue. The order of the fields is D gene, clone size, V gene, J gene, CDR3 protein, CDR3 DNA. A D gene is named only where the DNA matches it firmly. Clone size, where shown, is once, few, many, or a class for clones that have expanded.

d_gene: TRBD1
abundance: once
v_gene: TRBV11-2
j_gene: TRBJ2-7
CDR3aa: CASSPIARDRGIPYEQYF
CDR3nt: TGTGCCAGCAGCCCTATCGCCAGGGACAGGGGGATTCCCTACGAGCAGTACTTC

d_gene: TRBD1
abundance: once
v_gene: TRBV19
j_gene: TRBJ1-6
CDR3aa: CASTGTGGSPLHF
CDR3nt: TGTGCCAGTACCGGGACAGGAGGATCACCCCTCCACTTT

d_gene: TRBD2
abundance: .
v_gene: TRBV5-4
j_gene: TRBJ2-7
CDR3aa: CASSPMPGLRGDEQYF
CDR3nt: TGTGCCAGCAGCCCCATGCCGGGACTAAGAGGGGACGAGCAGTACTTC

d_gene: .
abundance: .
v_gene: TRBV7-9
j_gene: TRBJ2-2
CDR3aa: CASSFERTPGELFF
CDR3nt: TGTGCCAGCAGCTTCGAAAGAACTCCCGGGGAGCTGTTTTTT

d_gene: .
abundance: few
v_gene: TRBV4-2
j_gene: TRBJ2-7
CDR3aa: CASSQEPSISSYEQYF
CDR3nt: TGTGCCAGCAGCCAAGAACCGTCCATATCCAGCTACGAGCAGTACTTC

d_gene: .
abundance: once
v_gene: TRBV27
j_gene: TRBJ2-5
CDR3aa: CASSLDGMETQYF
CDR3nt: TGTGCCAGCAGTTTGGACGGGATGGAGACCCAGTACTTC

d_gene: TRBD2
abundance: .
v_gene: TRBV15
j_gene: TRBJ2-7
CDR3aa: CATSRDGGGEQYF
CDR3nt: TGTGCCACCAGCAGAGATGGGGGGGGCGAGCAGTACTTC

d_gene: TRBD2
abundance: .
v_gene: TRBV7-8
j_gene: TRBJ2-7
CDR3aa: CASSLVSGGGEQYF
CDR3nt: TGTGCCAGCAGCTTAGTTTCGGGAGGGGGCGAGCAGTACTTC

d_gene: .
abundance: .
v_gene: TRBV30
j_gene: TRBJ2-6
CDR3aa: CAWSDNRSGANVLTF
CDR3nt: TGTGCCTGGAGTGATAACAGGTCTGGGGCCAACGTCCTGACTTTC

d_gene: TRBD1
abundance: .
v_gene: TRBV5-1
j_gene: TRBJ1-1
CDR3aa: CASSLMGQREAFF
CDR3nt: TGCGCCAGCAGCTTGATGGGACAGAGAGAAGCTTTCTTT

d_gene: TRBD2
abundance: .
v_gene: TRBV14
j_gene: TRBJ2-3
CDR3aa: CASSQTLAGGLTAGDTQYF
CDR3nt: TGTGCCAGCAGCCAAACACTAGCGGGAGGGCTTACGGCAGGGGATACGCAGTATTTT

d_gene: TRBD1
abundance: .
v_gene: TRBV29-1
j_gene: TRBJ1-2
CDR3aa: CSVAPGQRNYGYTF
CDR3nt: TGCAGCGTTGCCCCGGGACAGAGGAACTATGGCTACACCTTC

d_gene: .
abundance: once
v_gene: TRBV7-2
j_gene: TRBJ1-2
CDR3aa: CASSQNYGYTF
CDR3nt: TGTGCCAGCAGCCAGAACTATGGCTACACCTTC

d_gene: TRBD1
abundance: .
v_gene: TRBV18
j_gene: TRBJ1-2
CDR3aa: CASSPTGGYGYTF
CDR3nt: TGTGCCAGCTCACCTACAGGGGGCTATGGCTACACCTTC

d_gene: TRBD1
abundance: .
v_gene: TRBV7-9
j_gene: TRBJ2-5
CDR3aa: CASSYPTGDFATQYF
CDR3nt: TGTGCCAGCAGCTATCCGACAGGGGACTTCGCGACCCAGTACTTC

d_gene: TRBD2
abundance: .
v_gene: TRBV18
j_gene: TRBJ2-7
CDR3aa: CASSPREGAGSYEQYF
CDR3nt: TGTGCCAGCTCACCACGGGAGGGAGCGGGGTCCTACGAGCAGTACTTC

d_gene: .
abundance: .
v_gene: TRBV10-3
j_gene: TRBJ1-2
CDR3aa: CAISEVSEGGYTF
CDR3nt: TGTGCCATCAGTGAGGTCTCGGAGGGCGGCTACACCTTC

d_gene: TRBD1
abundance: .
v_gene: TRBV5-1
j_gene: TRBJ2-7
CDR3aa: CASSLLGQGTYEQYF
CDR3nt: TGCGCCAGCAGCCTTTTGGGACAGGGGACCTACGAGCAGTACTTC

d_gene: .
abundance: .
v_gene: TRBV7-2
j_gene: TRBJ1-2
CDR3aa: CASRFSYGYTF
CDR3nt: TGTGCCAGCAGGTTTAGTTATGGCTACACCTTC

d_gene: TRBD2
abundance: .
v_gene: TRBV7-3
j_gene: TRBJ2-1
CDR3aa: CASSSGLADEQFF
CDR3nt: TGTGCCAGCAGCTCGGGACTAGCGGATGAGCAGTTCTTC

d_gene: .
abundance: .
v_gene: TRBV28
j_gene: TRBJ2-7
CDR3aa: CASIGGRDLSYEQYF
CDR3nt: TGTGCCAGCATAGGGGGACGGGACCTCTCCTACGAGCAGTACTTC

d_gene: .
abundance: .
v_gene: TRBV24-1
j_gene: TRBJ2-5
CDR3aa: CATSEGDREEYQETQYF
CDR3nt: TGTGCCACCAGTGAGGGAGACAGGGAGGAGTACCAAGAGACCCAGTACTTC

d_gene: TRBD1
abundance: .
v_gene: TRBV7-6
j_gene: TRBJ1-4
CDR3aa: CASSANRGRNEKLFF
CDR3nt: TGTGCCAGCAGCGCCAACAGGGGGCGGAATGAAAAACTGTTTTTT

d_gene: TRBD2
abundance: .
v_gene: TRBV5-6
j_gene: TRBJ2-1
CDR3aa: CASSLALAGGNEQFF
CDR3nt: TGTGCCAGCAGCTTGGCGCTAGCGGGGGGGAATGAGCAGTTCTTC

d_gene: .
abundance: .
v_gene: TRBV27
j_gene: TRBJ1-5
CDR3aa: CASSLYGGLISNQPQHF
CDR3nt: TGTGCCAGCAGTTTATATGGAGGGCTAATATCAAATCAGCCCCAGCATTTT

d_gene: TRBD1
abundance: .
v_gene: TRBV30
j_gene: TRBJ2-3
CDR3aa: CARLDRGLTDTQYF
CDR3nt: TGTGCCCGGCTGGACAGGGGGCTAACAGATACGCAGTATTTT

d_gene: TRBD1
abundance: .
v_gene: TRBV4-1
j_gene: TRBJ2-5
CDR3aa: CASSPYRDRGPETQYF
CDR3nt: TGCGCCAGCAGCCCCTACCGGGACAGGGGGCCGGAGACCCAGTACTTC

d_gene: .
abundance: .
v_gene: TRBV28
j_gene: TRBJ2-3
CDR3aa: CASSFRTDTQYF
CDR3nt: TGTGCCAGCAGTTTTCGTACAGATACGCAGTATTTT

d_gene: .
abundance: .
v_gene: TRBV18
j_gene: TRBJ2-7
CDR3aa: CASSPLTGPYEQYF
CDR3nt: TGTGCCAGCTCACCATTAACAGGACCCTACGAGCAGTACTTC

d_gene: TRBD2
abundance: .
v_gene: TRBV6-5
j_gene: TRBJ2-1
CDR3aa: CASSYQRGGYNEQFF
CDR3nt: TGTGCCAGCAGTTACCAGCGGGGGGGCTACAATGAGCAGTTCTTC

d_gene: TRBD1
abundance: .
v_gene: TRBV5-6
j_gene: TRBJ1-1
CDR3aa: CASSLWARQGRGNTEAFF
CDR3nt: TGTGCCAGCAGCTTGTGGGCTCGACAGGGCAGGGGGAACACTGAAGCTTTCTTT

d_gene: TRBD1
abundance: .
v_gene: TRBV12-3/TRBV12-4
j_gene: TRBJ1-1
CDR3aa: CASSGQGIEAFF
CDR3nt: TGTGCCAGCAGTGGACAGGGAATTGAAGCTTTCTTT

d_gene: .
abundance: .
v_gene: TRBV19
j_gene: TRBJ1-2
CDR3aa: CASSLLTEVALGYTF
CDR3nt: TGTGCCAGTAGTCTCCTGACAGAGGTTGCTCTAGGCTACACCTTC

d_gene: .
abundance: .
v_gene: TRBV11-2
j_gene: TRBJ2-7
CDR3aa: CASSLGRDPNYEQYF
CDR3nt: TGTGCCAGCAGCTTAGGTAGAGATCCTAACTACGAGCAGTACTTC

d_gene: .
abundance: .
v_gene: TRBV6-2/TRBV6-3
j_gene: TRBJ2-2
CDR3aa: CASSSRVPTGELFF
CDR3nt: TGTGCCAGCAGTTCCCGGGTACCAACCGGGGAGCTGTTTTTT

d_gene: .
abundance: .
v_gene: TRBV15
j_gene: TRBJ2-3
CDR3aa: CATSRARSDLTDTQYF
CDR3nt: TGTGCCACCAGCAGAGCCCGCTCCGACTTAACAGATACGCAGTATTTT

d_gene: .
abundance: .
v_gene: TRBV19
j_gene: TRBJ1-5
CDR3aa: CASSIRGGARGSNQPQHF
CDR3nt: TGTGCCAGTAGTATAAGAGGGGGTGCCAGAGGTAGCAATCAGCCCCAGCATTTT

d_gene: TRBD1
abundance: .
v_gene: TRBV30
j_gene: TRBJ2-7
CDR3aa: CAFGVGTGDYEQYF
CDR3nt: TGTGCCTTTGGGGTCGGGACAGGGGATTACGAGCAGTACTTC

d_gene: TRBD1
abundance: .
v_gene: TRBV7-9
j_gene: TRBJ1-6
CDR3aa: CASSPGTGGDSPLHF
CDR3nt: TGTGCCAGCAGCCCTGGGACAGGGGGCGATTCACCCCTCCACTTT

d_gene: .
abundance: .
v_gene: TRBV30
j_gene: TRBJ2-2
CDR3aa: CAWSSWTISAGELFF
CDR3nt: TGTGCCTGGAGTTCATGGACTATATCTGCCGGGGAGCTGTTTTTT

d_gene: TRBD2
abundance: once
v_gene: TRBV6-6
j_gene: TRBJ2-3
CDR3aa: CASAGTSSDTQYF
CDR3nt: TGTGCCAGCGCCGGGACTAGCTCAGATACGCAGTATTTT

d_gene: .
abundance: .
v_gene: TRBV19
j_gene: TRBJ1-4
CDR3aa: CASSIYRTNEKLFF
CDR3nt: TGTGCCAGTAGTATCTACAGGACTAATGAAAAACTGTTTTTT

d_gene: TRBD2
abundance: .
v_gene: TRBV30
j_gene: TRBJ2-4
CDR3aa: CAWKRPGLADTLAKNIQYF
CDR3nt: TGTGCCTGGAAAAGACCGGGACTAGCGGATACTTTAGCCAAAAACATTCAGTACTTC

d_gene: TRBD1
abundance: few
v_gene: TRBV6-1
j_gene: TRBJ2-2
CDR3aa: CASSEDRGRTGELFF
CDR3nt: TGTGCCAGCAGTGAGGACAGGGGGCGAACCGGGGAGCTGTTTTTT

d_gene: TRBD1
abundance: once
v_gene: TRBV7-8
j_gene: TRBJ1-5
CDR3aa: CASSFRGLGDQPQHF
CDR3nt: TGTGCCAGCAGCTTCAGGGGGCTAGGTGATCAGCCCCAGCATTTT

d_gene: TRBD1
abundance: .
v_gene: TRBV30
j_gene: TRBJ1-3
CDR3aa: CAWRGQLSSGNTIYF
CDR3nt: TGTGCCTGGAGGGGACAGCTGAGCTCTGGAAACACCATATATTTT

d_gene: TRBD2
abundance: .
v_gene: TRBV9
j_gene: TRBJ2-3
CDR3aa: CASSARLAGNTDTQYF
CDR3nt: TGTGCCAGCAGCGCCCGACTAGCGGGGAACACAGATACGCAGTATTTT